This record concerns one T cell receptor (beta chain) sequence. This record belongs to a study of OX40 agonist ivuxolimab in advanced cancers. TCRdb's copy holds only in-frame clones and misses some; the assay was immunoSEQ multiplex PCR. Of fewer than 65,000 clones listed, around 89% are singletons. This specimen consisted of CD4+ or CD8+ T cells sorted from blood, obtained in a trial of the OX40 agonist ivuxolimab. The TCR comes from an adult with an advanced solid tumor such as melanoma, head and neck, liver or kidney cancer.

The CDR3 DNA is TGTGCCAGCAGCCGACAGGCTCGGAACACTGAAGCTTTCTTT. Protein: CASSRQARNTEAFF. The J gene is TRBJ1-1, the V gene TRBV14; the D gene is possibly TRBD1 (6 bases). With 4 bases removed from V and 1 base from J, the gap between germline ends came to 10 bases. The germline V gene has CDR1 SGHDN and CDR2 FVKESK. The length of the CDR3 is 14 residues.